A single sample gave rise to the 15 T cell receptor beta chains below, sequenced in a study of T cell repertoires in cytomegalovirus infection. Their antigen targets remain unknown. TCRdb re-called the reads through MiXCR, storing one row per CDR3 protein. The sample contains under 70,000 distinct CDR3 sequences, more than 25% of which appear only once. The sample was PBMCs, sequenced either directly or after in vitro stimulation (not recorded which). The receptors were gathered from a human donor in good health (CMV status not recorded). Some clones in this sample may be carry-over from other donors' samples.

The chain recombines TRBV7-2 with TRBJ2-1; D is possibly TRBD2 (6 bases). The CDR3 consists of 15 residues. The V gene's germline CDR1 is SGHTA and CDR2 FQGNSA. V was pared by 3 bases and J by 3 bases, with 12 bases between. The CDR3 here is CASSFSQGLYNEQFF. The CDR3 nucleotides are TGTGCCAGCAGCTTCTCCCAGGGACTCTACAATGAGCAGTTCTTC. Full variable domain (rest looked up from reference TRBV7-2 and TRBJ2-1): GAGVSQSPSNKVTEKGKDVELRCDPISGHTALYWYRQSLGQGLEFLIYFQGNSAPDKSGLPSDRFSAERTGGSVSTLTIQRTQQEDSAVYLCASSFSQGLYNEQFFGPGTRLTVL.

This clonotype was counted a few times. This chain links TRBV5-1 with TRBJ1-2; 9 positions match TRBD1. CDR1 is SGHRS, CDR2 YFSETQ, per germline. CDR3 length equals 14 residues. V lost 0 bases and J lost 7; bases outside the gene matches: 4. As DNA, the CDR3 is TGCGCCAGCAGCTTGGACACAGGGGGCGGTGGCTACACCTTC. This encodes CASSLDTGGGGYTF.

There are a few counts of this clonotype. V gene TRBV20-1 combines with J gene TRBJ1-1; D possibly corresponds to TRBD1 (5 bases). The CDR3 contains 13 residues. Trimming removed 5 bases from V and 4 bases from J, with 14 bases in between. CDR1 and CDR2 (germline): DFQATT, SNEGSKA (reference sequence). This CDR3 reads CSALMGVRTEAFF. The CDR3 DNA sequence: TGCAGTGCTTTGATGGGGGTGCGCACTGAAGCTTTCTTT.

The CDR3 region is CASSYEGYNQPQHF. DNA of the CDR3: TGTGCCAGCAGTTACGAAGGGTACAATCAGCCCCAGCATTTT. The genes are TRBV6-6 and TRBJ1-5, with no clear D. CDR1 is MNHNY, CDR2 SVGAGI, per germline (reference sequence). V was clipped by 2 bases and J by 3 bases, with 8 bases between them. The CDR3 loop spans 14 amino acids.

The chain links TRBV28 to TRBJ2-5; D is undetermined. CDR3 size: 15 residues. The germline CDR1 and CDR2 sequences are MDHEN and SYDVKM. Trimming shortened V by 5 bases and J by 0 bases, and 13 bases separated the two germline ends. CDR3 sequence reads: CASSPTRMYQETQYF. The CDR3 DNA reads TGTGCCAGCAGTCCCACTCGGATGTACCAAGAGACCCAGTACTTC.

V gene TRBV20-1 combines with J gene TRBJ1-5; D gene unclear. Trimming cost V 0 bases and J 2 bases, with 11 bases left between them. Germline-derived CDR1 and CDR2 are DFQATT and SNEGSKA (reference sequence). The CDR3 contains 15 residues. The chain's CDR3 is CSARDAYKGNQPQHF. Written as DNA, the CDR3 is TGCAGTGCTAGAGACGCCTACAAGGGCAATCAGCCCCAGCATTTT.

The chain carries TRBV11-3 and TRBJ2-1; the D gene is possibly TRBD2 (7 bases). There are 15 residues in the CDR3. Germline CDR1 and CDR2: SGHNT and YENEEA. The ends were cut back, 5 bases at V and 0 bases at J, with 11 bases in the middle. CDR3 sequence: CASSLGGDSYNEQFF. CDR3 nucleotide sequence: TGTGCCAGCAGCCTAGGGGGGGACTCCTACAATGAGCAGTTCTTC. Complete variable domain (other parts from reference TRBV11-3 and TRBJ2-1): EAGVVQSPRYKIIEKKQPVAFWCNPISGHNTLYWYLQNLGQGPELLIRYENEEAVDDSQLPKDRFSAERLKGVDSTLKIQPAELGDSAVYLCASSLGGDSYNEQFFGPGTRLTVL.

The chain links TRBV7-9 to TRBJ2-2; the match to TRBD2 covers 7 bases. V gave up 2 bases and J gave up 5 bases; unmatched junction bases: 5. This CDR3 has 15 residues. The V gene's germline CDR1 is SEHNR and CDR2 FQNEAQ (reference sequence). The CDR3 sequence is CASSLRGGATGELFF. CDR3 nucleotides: TGTGCCAGCAGCTTAAGGGGAGGGGCAACCGGGGAGCTGTTTTTT.

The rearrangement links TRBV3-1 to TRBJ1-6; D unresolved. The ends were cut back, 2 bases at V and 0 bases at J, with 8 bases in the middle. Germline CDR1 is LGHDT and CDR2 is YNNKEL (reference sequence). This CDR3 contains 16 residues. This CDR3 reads CASSQTAFSYNSPLHF. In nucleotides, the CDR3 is TGTGCCAGCAGCCAAACAGCCTTCTCCTATAATTCACCCCTCCACTTT.

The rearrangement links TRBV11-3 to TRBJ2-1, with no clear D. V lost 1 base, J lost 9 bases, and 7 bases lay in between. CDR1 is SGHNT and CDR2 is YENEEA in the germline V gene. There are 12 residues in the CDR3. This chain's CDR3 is CASSLAAGEQFF. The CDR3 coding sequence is TGTGCCAGCAGCTTAGCGGCAGGTGAGCAGTTCTTC.

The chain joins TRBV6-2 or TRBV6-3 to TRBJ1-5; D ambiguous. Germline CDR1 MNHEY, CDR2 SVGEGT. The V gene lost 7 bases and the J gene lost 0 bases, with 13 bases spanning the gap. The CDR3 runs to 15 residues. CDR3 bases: TGTGCCAGCACTTATCGAGGCTATAGCAATCAGCCCCAGCATTTT. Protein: CASTYRGYSNQPQHF.

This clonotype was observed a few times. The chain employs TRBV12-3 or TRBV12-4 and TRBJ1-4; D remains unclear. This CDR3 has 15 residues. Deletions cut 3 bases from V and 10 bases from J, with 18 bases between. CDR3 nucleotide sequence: TGTGCCAGCAGTTTGGCCGGGTCACGGGTCGGAAAACTGTTTTTT. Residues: CASSLAGSRVGKLFF.

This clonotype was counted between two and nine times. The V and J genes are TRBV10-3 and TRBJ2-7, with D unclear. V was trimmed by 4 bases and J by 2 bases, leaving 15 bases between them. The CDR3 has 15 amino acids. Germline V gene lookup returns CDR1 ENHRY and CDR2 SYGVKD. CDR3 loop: CAISGIVVRPYEQYF. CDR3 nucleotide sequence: TGTGCCATCAGTGGAATCGTCGTCAGACCCTACGAGCAGTACTTC.

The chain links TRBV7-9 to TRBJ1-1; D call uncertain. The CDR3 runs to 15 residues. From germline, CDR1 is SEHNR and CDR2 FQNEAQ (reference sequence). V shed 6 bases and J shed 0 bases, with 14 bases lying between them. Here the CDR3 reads CASRPTAGMNTEAFF. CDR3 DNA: TGTGCCAGCAGACCTACCGCGGGGATGAACACTGAAGCTTTCTTT.

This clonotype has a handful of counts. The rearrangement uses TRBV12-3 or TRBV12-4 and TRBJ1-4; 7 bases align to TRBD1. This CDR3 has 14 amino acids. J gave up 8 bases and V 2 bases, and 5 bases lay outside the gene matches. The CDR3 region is CASSLYRGGEKLFF. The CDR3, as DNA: TGTGCCAGCAGTTTATACAGGGGTGGCGAAAAACTGTTTTTT.